Given below is one T cell receptor beta chain in context. The germline CDR1 and CDR2 sequences are SGHRS and YFSETQ. V dropped 4 bases and J dropped 6 bases, with 19 bases sitting between them. The CDR3 is made up of 16 amino acids. The data stem from a study of blood T cells in healthy people across ages. A second PCR of 7 to 11 cycles used a sample-barcoded 5' primer and a J-beta primer mix. Researchers report that a template-switch adaptor with 12 random nucleotides tagged each cDNA molecule. TCRdb reprocessed the 5' RACE reads via MiXCR and lists one record per CDR3 protein. The repertoire includes 1.5 million to 2 million distinct CDR3 sequences, 28% of them detected once, and more than 6% sits in the top ten. Each of the donors had 8 to 10 milliliters of peripheral blood drawn into EDTA-treated Vacutainer tubes.

This sequence joins TRBV5-1 and TRBJ2-2, with D unresolved. This receptor was identified in a woman in her thirties in good health. The sequenced material came from blood. CDR3 in DNA: TGCGCCAGCAGCGCCCAGGATCCACCGGACCCCGGGGAGCTGTTTTTT. Translating gives CASSAQDPPDPGELFF. The whole variable domain, filled in from reference TRBV5-1 and TRBJ2-2, reads KAGVTQTPRYLIKTRGQQVTLSCSPISGHRSVSWYQQTPGQGLQFLFEYFSETQRNKGNFPGRFSGRQFSNSRSEMNVSTLELGDSALYLCASSAQDPPDPGELFFGEGSRLTVL.